Listed below are T cell receptor beta chains from one sample, sequenced in a study of OX40 agonist ivuxolimab in advanced cancers. Using immunoSEQ multiplex PCR, the repertoire was profiled, and TCRdb retains in-frame clones only, with some absent. The sample has about 80,000 clones, about 86% seen once. This specimen consisted of CD4+ or CD8+ T cells sorted from blood, obtained in a trial of the OX40 agonist ivuxolimab. All receptors derive from an adult with an advanced solid tumor such as melanoma, head and neck, liver or kidney cancer. Each CDR3 is given with its conserved first and last residue. The D gene is left open where the match is weak.

d_call j_call v_call cdr3_aa
TRBD1 TRBJ2-4 TRBV10-3 CAIRGQGSKNIQYF
TRBD2 TRBJ2-2 TRBV5-6 CASSPPMWAGDNTGELFF
- TRBJ2-3 TRBV28 CASSSNHKAGEVVADTQYF
- TRBJ1-6 TRBV10-2 CASSRTNSPLHF
- TRBJ1-1 TRBV15 CATSRGDEGEAFF
- TRBJ1-1 TRBV2 CASSGEGVAEAFF
- TRBJ1-2 TRBV6-5 CASSYTTRDGYTF
TRBD1 TRBJ1-6 TRBV28 CASSFRTGGYNSPLHF
- TRBJ1-1 TRBV19 CASLTRGVTEAFF
- TRBJ2-2 TRBV19 CASSIAGNTGELFF
- TRBJ1-1 TRBV7-3 CASSLTRDTEAFF
- TRBJ1-1 TRBV28 CASSLYTPREAFF
TRBD2 TRBJ2-3 TRBV28 CASSSLAGNTDTQYF
- TRBJ2-1 TRBV2 CARGGGLLQEQFF
TRBD2 TRBJ2-7 TRBV19 CASSLAGITSYEQYF
TRBD1 TRBJ1-2 TRBV19 CASSARDRVLYGYTF
- TRBJ1-1 TRBV10-3 CAITQGAEAFF
- TRBJ1-2 TRBV19 CATSPGGLGYTF
- TRBJ2-1 TRBV7-9 CASSINEQFF
- TRBJ2-7 TRBV28 CAVVKADSYEQYF
TRBD1 TRBJ2-5 TRBV30 CAWSFNRGRQETQYF
TRBD1 TRBJ2-7 TRBV5-1 CASSLGGQGTVPYEQYF
- TRBJ1-4 TRBV18 CASSPPPGEKLFF
- TRBJ2-7 TRBV19 CASSLGGAQGYEQYF
TRBD1 TRBJ2-7 TRBV9 CASSVAGQNEQYF
- TRBJ2-3 TRBV7-9 CASSSGGTVTDTQYF
- TRBJ1-3 TRBV2 CASSVMGKGAIYF
- TRBJ1-6 TRBV6-5 CASSYSRVVVSPLHF
- TRBJ2-3 TRBV11-2 CASSLVGGRGSPDTQYF
- TRBJ2-7 TRBV11-1 CASSSTRTGEQYF
- TRBJ2-7 TRBV6-1 CASTLGTTAWEQYF
- TRBJ1-3 TRBV16 CVSSQWSGTGNTIYF
- TRBJ1-6 TRBV7-9 CASSFAGLSSPLHF
TRBD2 TRBJ2-3 TRBV4-1 CASSQPRPSGGSLRTDTQYF
- TRBJ1-6 TRBV4-1 CASSQGWAGAPGSPLHF
- TRBJ1-4 TRBV27 CASSLLGAGEKLFF
- TRBJ2-3 TRBV4-3 CASSQQVSGTDTQYF
- TRBJ1-2 TRBV2 CASSESGGYYGYTF
- TRBJ1-5 TRBV19 CASTSLKGGTDQPQHF
- TRBJ1-4 TRBV5-1 CASRRTGNEKLFF
- TRBJ1-2 TRBV18 CASSQGGRYGYTF
- TRBJ2-2 TRBV7-2 CASSPTTGELFF
TRBD1 TRBJ2-3 TRBV29-1 CSVAGTGADTQYF
- TRBJ1-1 TRBV6-6 CASRATEAFF
- TRBJ1-5 TRBV19 CASTGALWGQPQHF
- TRBJ1-2 TRBV7-2 CASSPSAGNYGYTF
- TRBJ1-2 TRBV28 CASTPRGAPSYGYTF
- TRBJ1-3 TRBV4-1 CASSQSQASGNTIYF
- TRBJ2-3 TRBV5-4 CASSTKAIKGARGADTQYF
- TRBJ2-7 TRBV7-7 CASSLGRRGNYEQYF
TRBD1 TRBJ1-4 TRBV27 CASSRALGTGGEKLFF
- TRBJ1-2 TRBV6-1 CASSEARQQGYGYTF
- TRBJ2-5 TRBV5-1 CASRGGSGGETQYF